The 27 T cell receptor beta chains in this list originate from one sample, sequenced in a study of blood T cell repertoires in COVID-19. The repertoire was sequenced with immunoSEQ multiplex PCR; TCRdb's copy has only in-frame clones and lacks some. Of 30,000 to 35,000 clones listed, around 87% are singletons. Sequencing used peripheral blood. These receptors were obtained from a man in his sixties with active COVID-19.

The rearrangement uses TRBV9 and TRBJ2-3; 7 bases align to TRBD2. This CDR3 comprises 15 residues. Germline V lookup: CDR1 SGDLS, CDR2 YYNGEE. Trimming took 0 bases from V and 5 from J; bases not matched to a gene: 6. The CDR3 loop reads CASSVGPSGGDTQYF. CDR3 bases: TGTGCCAGCAGCGTAGGTCCTAGCGGAGGAGATACGCAGTATTTT.

The V and J genes are TRBV19 and TRBJ2-2; 14 bases map to TRBD2. V dropped 5 bases and J dropped 2; count of bases not matched to a gene: 7. CDR1 and CDR2 (germline): LNHDA, SQIVND (reference sequence). The CDR3 runs 18 residues. In nucleotides, the CDR3 is TGTGCCAGTAGTTCTCGGGGACTAGCGGGAGTTAACACCGGGGAGCTGTTTTTT. It codes for CASSSRGLAGVNTGELFF.

The chain combines TRBV11-2 with TRBJ2-2; 13 nucleotides match TRBD2. V trimming: 4 bases; J trimming: 6 bases; junction bases outside the gene matches: 5. This CDR3 region has 16 residues. From germline, CDR1 is SGHAT and CDR2 FQNNGV. The CDR3 region is CASSWTSGGRAGELFF. In nucleotides, the CDR3 is TGTGCCAGCAGCTGGACTAGCGGGGGCAGGGCCGGGGAGCTGTTTTTT.

V is TRBV5-4 and J is TRBJ2-2; TRBD1 agrees at 9 bases. The germline V gene has CDR1 SGHNT and CDR2 YYREEE (reference sequence). V lost 3 bases, J lost 6 bases, and 3 bases stayed unmatched. The CDR3 covers 14 residues. CDR3 region: CASSWTGAPGELFF. DNA of the CDR3: TGTGCCAGCAGCTGGACAGGGGCCCCCGGGGAGCTGTTTTTT.

The J gene is TRBJ1-6, the V gene TRBV19; tentatively, D is TRBD1 (5 bases). Germline lookup yields CDR1 LNHDA and CDR2 SQIVND (reference sequence). V dropped 10 bases and J dropped 9 bases, with 16 bases sitting between them. This CDR3 spans 13 amino acids. CDR3 in amino acids: CATAGKQGSPLHF. The CDR3 coding sequence is TGTGCCACTGCAGGCAAGCAGGGTTCACCCCTCCACTTT.

This chain uses TRBV15 with TRBJ2-3; weak D call: TRBD2 (5 bases). V was trimmed by 0 bases and J by 5 bases, leaving 12 bases between them. This CDR3 has 15 amino acids. Germline CDR1 and CDR2: LNHNV and YYDKDF (reference sequence). CDR3 protein: CATSRDTLAKDTQYF. CDR3 sequence (DNA): TGTGCCACCAGCAGAGATACGCTAGCAAAAGATACGCAGTATTTT.

The chain is built from TRBV29-1 and TRBJ2-3, with 7 bases lining up with TRBD1. With 7 bases clipped from V and 0 bases from J, the junction kept 4 bases outside the gene matches. Germline V gives CDR1 SQVTM, CDR2 ANQGSEA. The CDR3 contains 13 residues. CDR3 bases: TGCAGCGGCGAACAGGGGAGCACAGATACGCAGTATTTT. Translation gives CSGEQGSTDTQYF.

The chain uses TRBV3-1 (or the pseudogene TRBV3-2) and TRBJ2-7, with 9 bases lining up with TRBD2. The V segment lost 0 bases and the J segment 2 bases; nucleotides outside the gene matches: 5. CDR1 is LGHDT and CDR2 is YNNKEL in the germline V gene (reference sequence). This CDR3 comprises 16 residues. CDR3 protein: CASSQDYLAGPYEQYF. In nucleotides, the CDR3 is TGTGCCAGCAGCCAAGACTATCTAGCGGGACCCTACGAGCAGTACTTC.

This chain connects TRBV10-3 to TRBJ1-2; 8 positions agree with TRBD1. This CDR3 comprises 14 residues. The V gene's germline CDR1 is ENHRY and CDR2 SYGVKD. V was pared by 0 bases and J by 7 bases, with 4 bases of the junction left unmatched. The CDR3 loop reads CAISESTGAGGYTF. The CDR3 bases are TGTGCCATCAGTGAGTCGACAGGGGCTGGTGGCTACACCTTC.

The V and J genes are TRBV2 and TRBJ1-5, with a possible D match to TRBD1 (6 bases). Germline assignment: CDR1 SNHLY and CDR2 FYNNEI. CDR3 length: 16 residues. V was trimmed by 5 bases and J by 2 bases, leaving 16 bases between them. CDR3: CASSRDEGVGNQPQHF. The CDR3, as DNA: TGTGCCAGCAGTAGGGACGAGGGGGTGGGCAATCAGCCCCAGCATTTT.

The chain is built from TRBV7-8 and TRBJ2-3, with 11 bases fitting TRBD2. CDR1 SGHVS and CDR2 FQNEAQ come from the germline V gene. The CDR3 is made up of 15 amino acids. Trimming took 5 bases from V and 2 from J; bases not matched to a gene: 3. CDR3 region: CASSLGLADTDTQYF. CDR3 nucleotide sequence: TGTGCCAGCAGCCTGGGACTAGCGGACACAGATACGCAGTATTTT.

The chain uses TRBV7-8 and TRBJ2-1; TRBD2 agrees at 13 bases. This CDR3 spans 17 amino acids. Germline V lookup: CDR1 SGHVS, CDR2 FQNEAQ. Germline trimming cut 5 bases from V and 7 bases from J; bases unmatched to any gene: 11. The DNA of the CDR3 is TGTGCCAGCAGCCCCACGGGACTAGCGGGGCCTGGGAATGAGCAGTTCTTC. It codes for CASSPTGLAGPGNEQFF.

The chain is built from TRBV11-2 and TRBJ2-7, with D uncertain. Trimming shortened V by 1 base and J by 3 bases, and 7 bases separated the two germline ends. The length of the CDR3 is 13 residues. Germline assignment: CDR1 SGHAT and CDR2 FQNNGV. CDR3 sequence (DNA): TGTGCCAGCAGCTTAGTTCCCCTCTACGAGCAGTACTTC. It yields the protein CASSLVPLYEQYF. Combining the CDR3 with reference TRBV11-2 and TRBJ2-7 gives the whole variable domain EAGVAQSPRYKIIEKRQSVAFWCNPISGHATLYWYQQILGQGPKLLIQFQNNGVVDDSQLPKDRFSAERLKGVDSTLKIQPAKLEDSAVYLCASSLVPLYEQYFGPGTRLTVT.

This rearrangement joins TRBV21-1 to TRBJ1-5. TRBV21-1 is an annotated pseudogene. CDR3 length equals 16 residues. The CDR3 region is CASSIRLGEGNQPQHF. In nucleotides, the CDR3 is TGTGCCAGCAGCATACGCTTGGGGGAGGGCAATCAGCCCCAGCATTTT.

The genes are TRBV7-3 and TRBJ2-3, with D tentatively TRBD1 (5 bases). Germline lookup yields CDR1 SGHTA and CDR2 FQGTGA. The V end was cut by 0 bases, the J end by 6 bases, with 13 bases between. The CDR3 is made up of 15 amino acids. For the CDR3, the DNA is TGTGCCAGCAGCTTAACGCCGACAGAAGGGGATACGCAGTATTTT. Translated, it gives CASSLTPTEGDTQYF.

The V gene is TRBV5-5, the J gene TRBJ1-3; D uncertain. Germline-derived CDR1 and CDR2 are SGHKS and YYEKEE (reference sequence). V shed 3 bases and J shed 4 bases, with 5 bases lying between them. This CDR3 has 12 amino acids. This CDR3 is CASSSQGNTIYF. Here the CDR3 DNA reads TGTGCCAGCAGCTCACAGGGAAACACCATATATTTT.

The chain couples TRBV5-6 to TRBJ2-3; tentative D call: TRBD2 (7 bases). V lost 3 bases to trimming and J lost 3 bases, with 17 bases between them. This CDR3 contains 16 residues. Germline V gene sequence: CDR1 SGHDT, CDR2 YYEEEE. CDR3 in amino acids: CASSSIGRGLTDTQYF. CDR3 nucleotides: TGTGCCAGCAGCTCTATTGGGCGGGGGCTAACAGATACGCAGTATTTT.

The J gene is TRBJ2-1, the V gene TRBV9, with 10 bases aligning to TRBD1. V lost 4 bases and J lost 1; bases outside the gene matches: 2. The CDR3 runs to 15 residues. The V gene's germline CDR1 is SGDLS and CDR2 YYNGEE. The CDR3 DNA is TGTGCCAGCAGCCTGGGACAGGGGTCCTACAATGAGCAGTTCTTC. Its protein product is CASSLGQGSYNEQFF.

The chain has TRBV15 and TRBJ2-3, with TRBD2 identical over 8 bases. This CDR3 contains 16 residues. Germline values: CDR1 LNHNV, CDR2 YYDKDF (reference sequence). The ends lost 2 bases at V and 1 base at J; junction bases unmatched: 5. CDR3 bases: TGTGCCACCAGCAGAAATAGCGGGGCCCGCACAGATACGCAGTATTTT. Its protein is CATSRNSGARTDTQYF. The variable domain in full, completed from reference TRBV15 and TRBJ2-3, reads DAMVIQNPRYQVTQFGKPVTLSCSQTLNHNVMYWYQQKSSQAPKLLFHYYDKDFNNEADTPDNFQSRRPNTSFCFLDIRSPGLGDTAMYLCATSRNSGARTDTQYFGPGTRLTVL.

V and J are TRBV7-9 and TRBJ1-5, with D possibly being TRBD1 (6 bases). CDR1 SEHNR and CDR2 FQNEAQ come from the germline V gene (reference sequence). The CDR3 sequence is 13 residues long. Trimming left V 5 bases short and J 7 bases short, with 12 bases between. Written as DNA, the CDR3 is TGTGCCAGCAGCGCGCAACAGGGACAGCCCCAGCATTTT. Protein product: CASSAQQGQPQHF.

This chain joins TRBV29-1 and TRBJ2-2, with D possibly being TRBD2 (5 bases). Germline V gene lookup returns CDR1 SQVTM and CDR2 ANQGSEA. Trimming shortened V by 6 bases and J by 1 base, and 12 bases separated the two germline ends. This CDR3 region has 14 residues. CDR3 coding DNA: TGCAGCGTGGGCTCCGGGGTGAACACCGGGGAGCTGTTTTTT. Encoded protein: CSVGSGVNTGELFF.

This clone has a handful of counts. J is TRBJ1-5 and V is TRBV14, with 11 nucleotides matching TRBD1. Germline V gene sequence: CDR1 SGHDN, CDR2 FVKESK. The CDR3 extends over 17 amino acids. V shed 4 bases and J 4 bases; nucleotides not matched to a gene: 9. Here the CDR3 reads CASSLLGQGAVNQPQHF. The CDR3 coding sequence is TGTGCCAGCAGCCTCTTAGGACAGGGGGCGGTGAATCAGCCCCAGCATTTT.

The chain is built from TRBV19 and TRBJ1-1; 7 nucleotides line up with TRBD1. CDR1 and CDR2 (germline): LNHDA, SQIVND (reference sequence). The CDR3 has 14 residues. V lost 6 bases to trimming and J lost 2 bases; unmatched junction nucleotides: 6. The CDR3 DNA reads as TGTGCCAGTAGGAAACTAGGGGGCAACACTGAAGCTTTCTTT. It translates to CASRKLGGNTEAFF.

This chain connects TRBV4-3 to TRBJ2-3; TRBD2 aligns across 7 bases. The CDR3 runs to 16 residues. Per the germline V gene, CDR1 is LGHNA and CDR2 is YSLEER. Trimming at V came to 4 bases and at J to 5 bases, leaving 12 bases not matched to a gene. The CDR3: CASSRNLAVGGDTQYF. CDR3 bases: TGCGCCAGCAGCCGAAACCTAGCGGTGGGGGGAGATACGCAGTATTTT.

This clone was detected a few times. The chain combines TRBV19 with TRBJ1-2; perhaps TRBD1 as D (5 bases). V was trimmed by 11 bases and J by 8 bases, leaving 24 bases between them. There are 14 residues in the CDR3. Per germline, CDR1 LNHDA and CDR2 SQIVND (reference sequence). CDR3 amino acids: CASSPGGALEGYTF. In DNA form, the CDR3 reads TGTGCCTCCAGCCCGGGGGGTGCCCTAGAGGGCTACACCTTC.

This clone showed up just a few times. The chain uses TRBV2 and TRBJ2-5; 7 bases are shared with TRBD1. Germline lookup yields CDR1 SNHLY and CDR2 FYNNEI. The CDR3 loop spans 14 amino acids. Trimming removed 4 bases from V and 2 bases from J; junction bases left unmatched: 4. The CDR3 loop reads CASSGQGQQETQYF. Here the CDR3 DNA reads TGTGCCAGCAGTGGACAGGGACAACAAGAGACCCAGTACTTC.

V and J are TRBV5-1 and TRBJ2-5; a possible D gene is TRBD1 (6 bases). Germline V gene sequence: CDR1 SGHRS, CDR2 YFSETQ. V shed 4 bases and J shed 0 bases, with 13 bases lying between them. The CDR3 runs to 15 residues. The CDR3 bases are TGCGCCAGCAGCCCTTCAGGGACACACCAAGAGACCCAGTACTTC. This codes for CASSPSGTHQETQYF.